Below are 20 T cell receptor beta chains sequenced from a single sample in a study of STAT5B mutations in CD4+ large granular lymphocyte leukemia. TCRdb's copy holds only in-frame clones and misses some; the assay was immunoSEQ multiplex PCR. Of approximately 33,000 clones in the sample, approximately 89% were seen once. Sequencing input: CD4+ T cells from blood buffy coats. The receptors derive from a human donor in good health.

The chain has TRBV25-1 and TRBJ2-5; TRBD1 matches at 11 bases. Trimming at V came to 4 bases and at J to 11 bases, leaving 9 bases not matched to a gene. The germline gives CDR1 MGHDK, CDR2 SYGVNS. CDR3 length equals 14 residues. In nucleotides, the CDR3 is TGTGCCAGCAGTGTTGGGACAGGGGGATCGGGGCAGTACTTC. Amino acids: CASSVGTGGSGQYF.

A single count supports this clone. The genes are TRBV4-3 and TRBJ2-1; 8 bases are a match to TRBD2. This CDR3 comprises 16 residues. The germline V gene has CDR1 LGHNA and CDR2 YSLEER. V was clipped by 2 bases and J by 7 bases; unmatched bases: 10. The CDR3: CASSQRAGGGGNEQFF. The CDR3 DNA is TGCGCCAGCAGCCAACGAGCCGGGGGCGGGGGGAATGAGCAGTTCTTC.

The chain joins TRBV7-2 to TRBJ1-5; D is possibly TRBD1 (6 bases). V lost 1 base and J 7 bases, leaving 14 bases between the germline ends. The CDR3 sequence is 15 residues long. Germline V gene data show CDR1 as SGHTA and CDR2 as FQGNSA. The DNA of the CDR3 is TGTGCCAGCAGCTTAGAGCTTGCGGGGGGCCAGCCCCAGCATTTT. Translation: CASSLELAGGQPQHF.

This clone has only one observation. The gene calls are TRBV6-5 and TRBJ1-2; 7 nucleotides agree with TRBD1. This CDR3 comprises 15 residues. Germline CDR1 reads MNHEY; CDR2 reads SVGAGI. With 10 bases clipped from V and 8 bases from J, the junction kept 19 bases outside the gene matches. The CDR3: CATRRQGGTMDGYTF. CDR3 DNA: TGTGCCACCAGAAGACAGGGTGGAACGATGGACGGCTACACCTTC.

The rearrangement links TRBV6-4 to TRBJ2-3; no firm D call. The V and J ends lost 5 bases and 2 bases respectively, with 11 bases between them. In germline, CDR1 is MRHNA, CDR2 SNTAGT. The CDR3 contains 14 residues. CDR3 nucleotide sequence: TGTGCCAGCAGTCGGACGCCTTTCACAGATACGCAGTATTTT. Encoded protein: CASSRTPFTDTQYF.

The gene calls are TRBV5-1 and TRBJ2-5, with D unclear. V was shortened by 0 bases and J by 5 bases, with 11 bases between the two germline ends. Germline V gene sequence: CDR1 SGHRS, CDR2 YFSETQ. This CDR3 has 14 residues. Here the CDR3 reads CASSLAKPGETQYF. The CDR3 bases are TGCGCCAGCAGCTTGGCCAAGCCTGGGGAGACCCAGTACTTC.

The chain uses TRBV5-1 and TRBJ1-5; 12 nucleotides align to TRBD1. The germline gives CDR1 SGHRS, CDR2 YFSETQ. With V trimmed by 3 bases and J by 6 bases, 4 bases remained unmatched. This CDR3 region has 15 residues. The CDR3 DNA reads TGCGCCAGCAGCTCCGGGACAGGGGGCGGTCAGCCCCAGCATTTT. It is translated as CASSSGTGGGQPQHF.

The chain has TRBV7-2 and TRBJ2-7; 10 bases are a match to TRBD1. This CDR3 comprises 16 residues. CDR1 is SGHTA, CDR2 FQGNSA, per germline. V lost 3 bases and J lost 3; bases outside the gene matches: 8. This chain's CDR3 is CASSFSYGQGVYEQYF. The CDR3 DNA reads as TGTGCCAGCAGCTTCTCCTATGGACAGGGGGTCTACGAGCAGTACTTC. Variable domain in full (rest from reference TRBV7-2 and TRBJ2-7): GAGVSQSPSNKVTEKGKDVELRCDPISGHTALYWYRQSLGQGLEFLIYFQGNSAPDKSGLPSDRFSAERTGGSVSTLTIQRTQQEDSAVYLCASSFSYGQGVYEQYFGPGTRLTVT.

Written as DNA, the CDR3 is TGTGCCAGCAGCCATGGGGGTAACTATGGCTACACCTTC. Encoded protein: CASSHGGNYGYTF. The V and J genes are TRBV11-2 and TRBJ1-2, with D possibly being TRBD1 (5 bases). Trimming pared 5 bases from V and 1 base from J, leaving 8 bases between. Germline assignment: CDR1 SGHAT and CDR2 FQNNGV. This CDR3 spans 13 amino acids.

Points on this clone: Sequence at one end of the junction differs from germline and may be a read error. The V call is TRBV28, the J call TRBJ2-7; possibly TRBD1 or TRBD2 for D (6 bases each). CDR1 and CDR2 (germline): MDHEN, SYDVKM. The CDR3 runs to 12 residues. CDR3 loop: CASSSNEGGPHF. As DNA, the CDR3 is TGTGCCAGCAGTTCCAATGAGGGGGGACCACACTTC.

The chain recombines TRBV10-1 with TRBJ2-5; TRBD1 agrees at 7 bases. Trimming took 10 bases from V and 2 from J; bases not matched to a gene: 10. The CDR3 spans 14 residues. CDR1 is WNHNN, CDR2 SYGVQD, per germline (reference sequence). CDR3 amino acids: CANPVRDRQETQYF. The DNA for the CDR3 is TGCGCCAACCCAGTCCGGGACAGACAAGAGACCCAGTACTTC.

This clone appeared a single time. This chain links TRBV5-5 with TRBJ1-2; the D gene is possibly TRBD1 (5 bases). The CDR3 covers 12 residues. Germline CDR1 is SGHKS and CDR2 is YYEKEE (reference sequence). V lost 0 bases to trimming and J lost 6 bases, with 6 bases between them. The CDR3 is CASSLEGHGYTF. Here the CDR3 DNA reads TGTGCCAGCAGCTTGGAGGGACATGGCTACACCTTC.

J is TRBJ2-7 and V is TRBV10-2, with 12 nucleotides matching TRBD2. Per germline, CDR1 WSHSY and CDR2 SAAADI. This CDR3 has 16 amino acids. The junction had 2 bases not matched to a gene; V was cut back by 1 base and J by 1 base. The CDR3: CASSEFGTSGSYEQYF. DNA of the CDR3: TGCGCCAGCAGTGAGTTCGGGACTAGCGGGTCCTACGAGCAGTACTTC.

The V and J genes are TRBV11-2 and TRBJ2-7; D not resolved. Trimming took off 5 bases at V and 5 bases at J, with 19 bases between the two ends. This CDR3 comprises 15 residues. Looked up from germline, CDR1 is SGHAT and CDR2 is FQNNGV. For the CDR3, the DNA is TGTGCCAGCAGCCCCAACCTCCGGGCCACTAACGAGCAGTACTTC. Protein product: CASSPNLRATNEQYF.

The chain has TRBV9 and TRBJ2-2, with 11 bases matching TRBD2. The CDR3 is 16 amino acids. V lost 0 bases to trimming and J lost 8 bases; unmatched junction nucleotides: 6. Germline V CDR1 and CDR2: SGDLS, YYNGEE. The CDR3 is CASSVETSGRRGELFF. As DNA, the CDR3 is TGTGCCAGCAGCGTAGAAACTAGCGGGAGAAGGGGGGAGCTGTTTTTT.

This rearrangement joins TRBV5-4 to TRBJ1-5; the match to TRBD1 covers 11 bases. This CDR3 contains 16 residues. Germline V CDR1 and CDR2: SGHNT, YYREEE (reference sequence). Unmatched junction bases numbered 10, after V lost 5 bases and J lost 6 bases. The CDR3 spells CASSNTGTGGSQPQHF. The CDR3, as DNA: TGTGCCAGCAGTAATACCGGGACAGGGGGAAGTCAGCCCCAGCATTTT.

This chain links TRBV5-6 with TRBJ2-4; D is uncertain. The V gene's germline CDR1 is SGHDT and CDR2 YYEEEE. Trimming removed 5 bases from V and 8 bases from J, with 23 bases in between. The CDR3 runs to 16 residues. The CDR3 nucleotides are TGTGCCAGCAGTCGCGCGTCACTGGGGTTCTTAGACATTCAGTACTTC. This gives the protein CASSRASLGFLDIQYF.

The chain recombines TRBV7-9 with TRBJ2-5; perhaps TRBD1 as D (6 bases). The V end lost 8 bases, the J end lost 1 base, and 11 bases lay between the germline ends. The CDR3 is made up of 13 amino acids. CDR1 SEHNR and CDR2 FQNEAQ come from the germline V gene (reference sequence). For the CDR3, the DNA is TGTGCCAGCGAATTGGGGGCCCAAGAGACCCAGTACTTC. Amino acid sequence: CASELGAQETQYF.

The chain recombines TRBV11-2 with TRBJ1-3; no firm D call. This CDR3 region has 15 residues. Germline CDR1 is SGHAT and CDR2 is FQNNGV. V was pared by 5 bases and J by 0 bases, with 11 bases between. The CDR3, as DNA: TGTGCCAGCAGCCCGACCACCTACTCTGGAAACACCATATATTTT. Translated: CASSPTTYSGNTIYF.

This rearrangement joins TRBV11-3 to TRBJ2-2, with D unresolved. The CDR3 totals 16 residues. V lost 1 base and J lost 8, with 17 bases in between. Germline V gene sequence: CDR1 SGHNT, CDR2 YENEEA. The CDR3 protein is CASSLGADPRSGELFF. The CDR3 coding sequence is TGTGCCAGCAGCTTAGGGGCGGATCCTAGATCGGGGGAGCTGTTTTTT.